This T cell receptor beta chain was profiled in a study of chemoradiotherapy in HPV16-positive cancers. Whole-study context: A couple of HPV16-positive patients' cells yielded candidate HPV-specific clones and common motifs.

Samples were taken several times over chemoradiotherapy. Using immunoSEQ multiplex PCR, the repertoire was profiled, and TCRdb retains in-frame clones only, with some absent. Among about 7,900 clones listed, 80% were seen once. A word on this clone: Its antigen remains unidentified.

CDR3 length: 13 residues. V lost 2 bases and J 4 bases, leaving 11 bases between the germline ends. Germline loops: CDR1 GTSNPN, CDR2 SVGIG (reference sequence). Study results and limitations: Candidate HPV-specific clones and E7-related TCR motifs grew in tumor during treatment. For HPV16-positive patients, expanding HPV-responsive T cells associated with longer recurrence-free survival.

Specimen collection occurred from a patient who underwent chemoradiotherapy. The receptor comes from a human donor with HPV-associated anogenital cancer. The J gene is TRBJ1-1, the V gene TRBV30; D unclear. The CDR3 is CAWSRGFLTEAFF. Here the CDR3 DNA reads TGTGCCTGGAGTAGAGGATTCCTCACTGAAGCTTTCTTT.